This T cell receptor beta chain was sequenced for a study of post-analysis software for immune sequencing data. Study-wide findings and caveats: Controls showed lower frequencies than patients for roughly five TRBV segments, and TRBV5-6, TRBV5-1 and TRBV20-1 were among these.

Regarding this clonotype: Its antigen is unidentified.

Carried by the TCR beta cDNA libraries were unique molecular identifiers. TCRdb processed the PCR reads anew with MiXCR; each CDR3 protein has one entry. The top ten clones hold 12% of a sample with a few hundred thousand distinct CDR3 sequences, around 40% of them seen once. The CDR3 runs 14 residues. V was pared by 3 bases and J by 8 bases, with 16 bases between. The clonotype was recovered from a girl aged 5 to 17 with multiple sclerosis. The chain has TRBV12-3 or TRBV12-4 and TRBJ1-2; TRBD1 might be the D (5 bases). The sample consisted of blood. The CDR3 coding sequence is TGTGCCAGCAGTTTCTTAGCAGGGACTGTAGGCTACACCTTC. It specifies CASSFLAGTVGYTF.